This TCR beta chain appears in the sequencing data of a study of blood T cells in healthy people across ages. J gave up 4 bases and V 0 bases, and 1 base lay outside the gene matches. The CDR3 totals 16 residues. CDR1 is SGDLS, CDR2 YYNGEE, per germline. Alongside a J-beta primer mix, a sample-barcoded 5' primer served in a second PCR lasting roughly 7 to 12 cycles. Each CDR3 protein is one row after TCRdb ran MiXCR on the 5' RACE reads. Of approximately 580,000 distinct CDR3 sequences listed, 20% to 30% were seen once; the top ten hold around 10%. The sample holds a few counts of this clonotype. Per-sample PBMC isolation yielded at least 7 million cells. The sample also formed part of further work on T cells of mothers and their children. This second study notes: Three healthy Caucasian mothers and their six children were the donors. Both sample barcodes and 2-4 random nucleotides came from the M1S primer of the second PCR. Per mother, over 9.5 million TCR beta CDR3 reads were obtained; per child, approximately 3.3 million.

The source is a boy aged 5-17 years in good health. The specimen was blood. V and J are TRBV9 and TRBJ2-2, with 12 bases that match TRBD2. The CDR3 reads CASSVGLAGVTGELFF. CDR3 bases: TGTGCCAGCAGCGTAGGACTAGCGGGAGTCACCGGGGAGCTGTTTTTT.